The subject of this entry is one T cell receptor (beta chain). There is no known antigen for this receptor. No base quality information exists; no much larger clone differs at one position. The immunoSEQ Assay, a bias-controlled multiplex PCR, was used to amplify TCRbeta CDR3 regions from genomic DNA. The authors processed their data as follows. Nucleated cell counts per sample were estimated from amplification of reference gene primers within the assay. To quantify the absolute abundance of each unique TCRbeta CDR3 rearrangement, sequence reads were collapsed and filtered. For each sample, productive Simpson clonality was calculated as the square root of Simpson's diversity index across productive rearrangements. TCRdb holds this immuneACCESS table with in-frame rearrangements only. Some clones are missing; in checked studies, unresolved V genes explain under half, and the rest has no known cause. The V and J calls and the clone size are those of that table, but D and trimming were determined from the DNA. This sample comprises roughly 250,000 clones, approximately 79% of them detected only once. Of the sample, 4% to 4.5% falls within the top ten clones.

The collaborating institutions used their own protocols to collect whole blood in K2EDTA tubes. Collaborator samples were shipped for TCRbeta analysis as frozen whole blood, isolated PBMCs, or DNA extracted from either sample type. These data come from a study of blood T cell repertoires in COVID-19 (dated by TCRdb to the early 2020s). For context, the study as a whole: Samples from collaborators originated in the United States, Italy and Spain and spanned both the acute and convalescent phases of COVID-19. The repertoires were released in a freely available public database intended as a resource for research on the immune response to SARS-CoV-2. The samples were drawn from two sources: the first 160 participants of the ongoing ImmuneRACE study, and 950 to 1,500 subjects contributed by 6 global collaborators. The dataset comprised deeply sampled blood TCRbeta repertoires from subjects exposed to, actively infected with, or recovered from COVID-19. The material from the prospective study consisted of cDNA or gDNA derived from T cells, B-cell-depleted T cells, or PBMCs. Sample metadata almost always included a de-identified subject ID, COVID-19 status, age in years and sex. Where available, HLA class I and class II types were taken from metadata supplied by the sample provider and were not determined by assay-based typing. Findings and caveats that apply to the study as a whole: The quantity of clinical and demographic metadata differed by source and by participant and was supplied without curation.

The sequence came from a woman between 40 and 50 years old with active or convalescent COVID-19. Sequencing used peripheral blood.

The DNA reads TGTGCCAGTAGTATTTACTATGGACAGTCCCTTGCTGGAAACACCATATATTTT. It translates to CASSIYYGQSLAGNTIYF. The chain is assembled from TRBV19 and TRBJ1-3; a tentative D match to TRBD1 spans 6 bases. The germline V gene (reference sequence) specifies LNHDA as CDR1 and SQIVND as CDR2. The CDR3 measures 18 amino acids from cysteine to phenylalanine. Just the 54-base CDR3 DNA is kept, in frame starting at base 1. Trimming at the junction amounts to 3 bases on V and 2 bases on J, and the germline ends lie 20 bases apart.